This T cell receptor beta chain emerged from a study of blood T cell repertoires in COVID-19. For the study at large: Whether acute or convalescent, the COVID-19 samples came from the United States, Italy and Spain.

Only in-frame clones appear in the TCRdb table, and some are missing; sequencing was by immunoSEQ multiplex PCR. The sample shows approximately 97,000 clones, about nine tenths of them seen only once. The CDR3 spans 15 residues. V dropped 5 bases and J dropped 1 base, with 14 bases sitting between them. Germline CDR1 is SGHVS and CDR2 is FQNEAQ. J is TRBJ1-1 and V is TRBV7-8, with TRBD1 as a possible D gene (6 bases). The source is a man aged 60 to 69 with acute or convalescent COVID-19. Sequencing input: peripheral blood. The CDR3 sequence: CASSPYGTPNTEAFF. The DNA for the CDR3 is TGTGCCAGCAGCCCCTACGGGACACCGAACACTGAAGCTTTCTTT.